Each of the 8 T cell receptor beta chains below was sequenced from the same sample in a study of tumor and adjacent non-tumor tissue in lung cancer. RNA was extracted from bulk tissue without any cell sorting. Three rounds of nested PCR, following a modified ARM-PCR protocol, produced the TCRbeta library. TCRdb ran MiXCR on the multiplex PCR reads and lists one entry per CDR3 protein. Of some 80,000 distinct CDR3 sequences in the sample, 55% to 75% were seen once. Sample: lung tumor tissue. All receptors come from a woman in her thirties or forties with non-small cell lung cancer.

To note about this clonotype: This sequence may be a read error, since a much larger clone differs from it by one base. The rearrangement links TRBV5-1 to TRBJ1-6; possibly TRBD1 for D (6 bases). Germline loops: CDR1 SGHRS, CDR2 YFSETQ. CDR3 length: 13 amino acids. The CDR3 nucleotides are TGCGCCAGCAGCCAAGGACAGTCCTCACTCCTCCACTTT. Amino acids: CASSQGQSSLLHF.

The chain couples TRBV11-2 to TRBJ1-1; unclear D gene. V shed 6 bases and J shed 7 bases, with 21 bases lying between them. Per germline, CDR1 SGHAT and CDR2 FQNNGV. The CDR3 spans 15 residues. The chain's CDR3 is CASSFSETYGDEAFF. CDR3 sequence (DNA): TGTGCCAGCAGTTTTTCGGAGACCTACGGAGATGAAGCTTTCTTT.

Concerning this clonotype itself: Since the CDR3 does not end with the conserved phenylalanine or tryptophan, this likely comes from a read error. The gene calls are TRBV20-1 and TRBJ1-6; a weak D match, TRBD1 (5 bases). Germline CDR1 is DFQATT and CDR2 is SNEGSKA (reference sequence). The length of the CDR3 is 14 residues. The CDR3 bases are TGCAGTGCTAGAGTGGGACGGGATAATTCATCCCTCCACTTA. This translates into CSARVGRDNSSLHL.

About this clonotype: The junction departs from germline at one end; a sequencing error may be responsible. The J gene is TRBJ2-2, the V gene TRBV28; D not resolved. The germline gives CDR1 MDHEN, CDR2 SYDVKM. The CDR3 extends over 13 amino acids. The chain's CDR3 is CASSFPITEELFF. CDR3 DNA sequence: TGTGCCAGCAGTTTCCCAATAACCGAGGAGCTGTTTTTC.

V usage is TRBV4-1 and J usage is TRBJ2-1; D is possibly TRBD1 (6 bases). The CDR3 sequence is 14 residues long. The germline V gene encodes CDR1 MGHRA and CDR2 YSYEKL. This chain's CDR3 is CVSSQGSRSDEQFF. CDR3 in DNA: TGCGTAAGCAGCCAGGGGAGTAGGAGTGATGAGCAGTTCTTC.

About this clonotype itself: At one end, the junction sequence differs from germline, possibly due to a read error. The CDR3: CAISLWMVDYNDQFF. Written as DNA, the CDR3 is TGTGCCATCAGCTTATGGATGGTAGATTACAATGACCAGTTCTTC. V is TRBV11-1 and J is TRBJ2-1; D call uncertain. The CDR3 is made up of 15 amino acids. CDR1 is SGHAT and CDR2 is FQDESV in the germline V gene (reference sequence).

About this clonotype itself: A read error may produce the germline difference seen at one junction end. The chain recombines TRBV11-2 with TRBJ2-5; no clear D gene. Germline lookup yields CDR1 SGHAT and CDR2 FQNNGV. This CDR3 contains 16 residues. The CDR3 DNA sequence: TGTGCCAACAGCTTAGTTGGGCGGATGGCCCAAGAGACCCAGTATTTC. Translated: CANSLVGRMAQETQYF.

This clonotype has just a few counts. This chain connects TRBV20-1 to TRBJ2-3; 12 nucleotides match TRBD1. Per the germline V gene, CDR1 is DFQATT and CDR2 is SNEGSKA (reference sequence). This CDR3 comprises 21 residues. J lost 2 bases, V lost 3 bases, and 21 bases had no gene match. CDR3 sequence: CSASGGTGGKREGHFTDTQYF. The CDR3, as DNA: TGCAGTGCTAGCGGCGGGACAGGGGGCAAGCGGGAGGGCCATTTCACAGATACGCAGTATTTT.